The 4 T cell receptor beta chains reported below all come from one sample, sequenced in a study of T cell responses to AZD1222 COVID-19 vaccine. TCRdb keeps only in-frame clones here, not all; method: immunoSEQ multiplex PCR. The sample consists of 150,000 or so clones, approximately 92% of them appearing once. The source material was peripheral blood, sampled on day 0 of AZD1222 vaccination. The receptors originated from an adult in good health.

This CDR3 is CASSGQGDSGYTF. CDR3 DNA: TGTGCCAGCTCGGGACAGGGGGATAGTGGCTACACCTTC. V is TRBV18 and J is TRBJ1-2, with TRBD1 matching over 11 bases. V gave up 6 bases and J gave up 7 bases; unmatched junction bases: 4. The CDR3 runs 13 residues. The V gene's germline CDR1 is KGHSH and CDR2 LQKENI.

This clone has just one count. The genes are TRBV27 and TRBJ1-6; 12 nucleotides match TRBD1. Germline V lookup: CDR1 MNHEY, CDR2 SMNVEV (reference sequence). This CDR3 is 17 amino acids long. V gave up 4 bases and J gave up 5 bases; unmatched junction bases: 6. CDR3 coding DNA: TGTGCCAGCAGTTGGTCCGGGACAGGGGGCGATAATTCACCCCTCCACTTT. Translating gives CASSWSGTGGDNSPLHF.

The CDR3 sequence: CASSLTQGVESYNEQFF. The CDR3 DNA is TGTGCCAGCAGCCTGACACAGGGGGTGGAATCCTACAATGAGCAGTTCTTC. The chain has TRBV3-1 (or the pseudogene TRBV3-2) and TRBJ2-1, with TRBD1 identical over 8 bases. V lost 4 bases, J lost 1 base, and 9 bases stayed unmatched. Germline V gene sequence: CDR1 LGHDT, CDR2 YNNKEL (reference sequence). The CDR3 is made up of 17 amino acids.

This chain uses TRBV30 with TRBJ1-4; D perhaps matches TRBD1 (6 bases). Germline V CDR1 and CDR2: GTSNPN, SVGIG (reference sequence). V was shortened by 2 bases and J by 5 bases, with 15 bases between the two germline ends. The CDR3 spans 15 residues. CDR3 region: CAWSSPQGTNEKLFF. CDR3 coding DNA: TGTGCCTGGAGTTCCCCCCAGGGGACGAATGAAAAACTGTTTTTT.